The clone carrying this T cell receptor (beta chain) was counted at least ten times. Its antigen is not known. This sample was taken from a study of prognosis after radiotherapy for stage I lung cancer. In the study overall: There were a few patients who developed distant metastases (median around 7 months) after radiotherapy, while around 14 showed no significant progression.

Two time points each involved a draw of about 6.1 milliliters of peripheral blood. The junction had 4 bases not matched to a gene; V was cut back by 5 bases and J by 8 bases. The germline gives CDR1 LGHNA, CDR2 YNFKEQ. CDR3 length: 14 amino acids. Two rounds of multiplex PCR amplified TCR beta CDR3 from genomic DNA. Primers were specific to each TRBV and TRBJ gene in first-round PCR. TCRdb used MiXCR to reprocess the multiplex PCR reads, holding one entry per CDR3 protein. The sample shows roughly 16,000 distinct CDR3 sequences, roughly 30% of them seen only once. General observations from the study: Unique TCR clone counts were lower following stereotactic body radiation therapy (median roughly 9,900 versus 7,200). Shannon entropy (measured after stereotactic body radiation therapy) was lower in patients who went on to develop distant metastases.

This chain uses TRBV4-2 with TRBJ2-1; 12 bases align to TRBD2. Source: PBMCs, taken before or after stereotactic body radiation therapy (not recorded which). The receptor comes from a donor of 50 years or more with non-small cell lung cancer. The CDR3: CASSETSGSYEQFF. CDR3 DNA: TGTGCCAGCAGCGAGACTAGCGGGAGTTATGAGCAGTTCTTC.